This T cell receptor (beta chain) was captured by sequencing in a study of beta chain features in type 1 diabetes. Study-level information: Summed over all samples, the examined sorted cells came to 85 million to 140 million.

This clone was seen many times. What was sequenced were expressed TCRB transcripts, since all of the isolated RNA had been reverse transcribed. Sequenced naive, central memory and regulatory T cell samples produced an average of about 3.7 million reads. Data came from immunoSEQ multiplex PCR; TCRdb stores just in-frame clones and leaves some out. The sample shows fewer than 400,000 clones, roughly 8% of them seen only once. The CDR3 totals 15 residues. CDR1 and CDR2 from the germline V gene are SGHTA and FQGNSA. J was trimmed by 4 bases and V by 1 base; bases with no gene match: 3. Sequencing used central memory CD4+ T cells from blood. The rearrangement uses TRBV7-2 and TRBJ2-1; 8 bases agree with TRBD2. The clonotype originates from a young woman in good health. The CDR3 region is CASSLGGRSYNEQFF. CDR3 bases: TGTGCCAGCAGCTTAGGCGGGAGGTCGTACAATGAGCAGTTCTTC.